This is a list of T cell receptor beta chains from one sample in a study of T-cell reconstitution after alpha-beta-depleted transplantation in children. One entry per CDR3 protein, called by TCRdb with MiXCR from the PCR reads. The data show more than 85,000 distinct CDR3 sequences, approximately 8% seen once. The sequenced sample was PBMCs, obtained before TCRalphabeta/CD19-depleted stem cell transplant. These receptors were taken from a boy aged 2 to 9 with acute lymphoblastic leukemia, due to receive a stem cell transplant. Each CDR3 is given with its conserved first and last residue. The order of the fields is CDR3 protein, CDR3 DNA, D gene, V gene, J gene, clone size. A D gene is named only where the DNA matches it firmly. Clone size is given for some rows only: seen once, a few or many times, or a class if the clone is expanded.

CASSLATTNEKLFF	TGTGCCAGCAGCTTAGCCACAACTAATGAAAAACTGTTTTTT	-	TRBV7-2	TRBJ1-4	many
CASGGSAGRLETQYF	TGTGCCAGCGGAGGATCGGCCGGGCGATTGGAGACCCAGTACTTC	-	TRBV28	TRBJ2-5	few
CSARAGGGGDTQYF	TGCAGTGCTCGAGCGGGGGGCGGGGGAGATACGCAGTATTTT	TRBD2	TRBV20-1	TRBJ2-3	few
CSAGSGGAEETQYF	TGCAGTGCTGGTAGCGGGGGGGCCGAGGAGACCCAGTACTTC	TRBD2	TRBV20-1	TRBJ2-5	-
CASSNRDSRTGELFF	TGCGCCAGCAGCAACCGGGACAGTCGCACCGGGGAGCTGTTTTTT	TRBD1	TRBV5-1	TRBJ2-2	many
CASSFGTGINFGANVLTF	TGTGCCAGCAGTTTTGGGACAGGGATAAATTTTGGGGCCAACGTCCTGACTTTC	TRBD1	TRBV12-3/TRBV12-4	TRBJ2-6	-
CASSPTGPQVSEQYF	TGTGCCAGCTCACCTACAGGCCCGCAGGTTTCGGAGCAGTACTTC	-	TRBV18	TRBJ2-7	many
CASRDSRAHGGAFF	TGCGCCAGCAGGGACTCAAGGGCACACGGGGGAGCTTTCTTT	-	TRBV5-1	TRBJ1-1	many
CASTGGQYNEQFF	TGTGCCAGCACTGGGGGACAGTACAATGAGCAGTTCTTC	TRBD1	TRBV7-8	TRBJ2-1	many
CSAPGAGGAFF	TGCAGTGCACCAGGGGCGGGAGGAGCTTTCTTT	-	TRBV20-1	TRBJ1-1	many
CASSSRQGSGANVLTF	TGCGCCAGCAGCTCCCGACAGGGCTCTGGGGCCAACGTCCTGACTTTC	TRBD1	TRBV5-1	TRBJ2-6	many
CAISESKGTGAFYGYIF	TGTGCCATCAGTGAGTCGAAGGGCACAGGGGCCTTCTATGGCTACATCTTC	TRBD1	TRBV10-3	TRBJ1-2	few
CASSGGTPRGDTQYF	TGCGCCAGCAGCGGCGGGACTCCTAGGGGAGATACGCAGTATTTT	-	TRBV5-1	TRBJ2-3	-
CAISVGDRVVNEQFF	TGTGCCATCAGTGTAGGGGACAGGGTGGTCAATGAGCAGTTCTTC	TRBD1	TRBV10-3	TRBJ2-1	few
CASSPTGTGTYEQYF	TGTGCCAGCAGCCCGACCGGGACAGGGACCTACGAGCAGTACTTC	TRBD1	TRBV3-1	TRBJ2-7	once
CSARMIAGYTDTQYF	TGCAGTGCTAGGATGATAGCGGGTTACACAGATACGCAGTATTTT	TRBD2	TRBV20-1	TRBJ2-3	few
CASSLASLQAFF	TGTGCCAGCAGCTTAGCCAGCCTTCAAGCTTTCTTT	-	TRBV7-2	TRBJ1-1	many
CASRPTSGAGYNEQFF	TGTGCCAGCAGGCCTACTAGCGGGGCCGGATACAATGAGCAGTTCTTC	TRBD2	TRBV7-2	TRBJ2-1	many
CASSLGAGEAPDTQYF	TGTGCCAGCAGCTTAGGTGCGGGGGAGGCCCCAGATACGCAGTATTTT	TRBD2	TRBV7-6	TRBJ2-3	many
CASSRWVEGNYGYTF	TGTGCCAGCAGCCGGTGGGTGGAAGGTAACTATGGCTACACCTTC	-	TRBV28	TRBJ1-2	few
CASSSRDQKETQYF	TGCGCCAGCAGCTCCAGGGACCAGAAAGAGACCCAGTACTTC	-	TRBV5-1	TRBJ2-5	many
CSARDGSRGAGYGYTF	TGCAGTGCTAGAGATGGGTCAAGGGGCGCGGGCTATGGCTACACCTTC	-	TRBV20-1	TRBJ1-2	many
CASSTLAGGQGEQFF	TGCGCCAGCAGCACCTTAGCGGGGGGGCAAGGTGAGCAGTTCTTC	TRBD2	TRBV5-1	TRBJ2-1	few
CASSLEGLYEQYF	TGCGCCAGCAGCTTGGAGGGGCTCTACGAGCAGTACTTC	-	TRBV5-1	TRBJ2-7	-
CASSIRAQGSNQPQHF	TGTGCCAGTAGTATCAGGGCCCAGGGGAGCAATCAGCCCCAGCATTTT	-	TRBV19	TRBJ1-5	-
CASSFSELGNGYTF	TGTGCCAGCAGTTTTTCCGAGCTGGGCAATGGCTACACCTTC	-	TRBV27	TRBJ1-2	many
CSAPPGGPLNEQFF	TGCAGTGCACCCCCGGGGGGCCCCCTCAATGAGCAGTTCTTC	-	TRBV20-1	TRBJ2-1	few
CASSPRDRGAGRQPQHF	TGTGCCAGCAGTCCCCGGGACAGGGGGGCCGGTCGTCAGCCCCAGCATTTT	TRBD1	TRBV28	TRBJ1-5	-
CASSFDGNTEAFF	TGTGCCAGCAGCTTTGACGGGAACACTGAAGCTTTCTTT	-	TRBV4-2	TRBJ1-1	few
CASSGGPPYEQYF	TGTGCCAGCAGCGGGGGCCCTCCCTACGAGCAGTACTTC	-	TRBV9	TRBJ2-7	many
CASSKAGVSNEKLFF	TGTGCCAGCAGTAAAGCGGGGGTTTCTAATGAAAAACTGTTTTTT	-	TRBV2	TRBJ1-4	few
CASSQDPDREAFQPQHF	TGCGCCAGCAGCCAAGACCCGGACAGGGAAGCGTTTCAGCCCCAGCATTTT	TRBD1	TRBV4-1	TRBJ1-5	many
CASSNSGNTGELFF	TGTGCCAGCAGCAATAGCGGGAACACCGGGGAGCTGTTTTTT	-	TRBV7-2	TRBJ2-2	many
CASTIAHEQYF	TGTGCCAGCACGATAGCTCACGAGCAGTACTTC	-	TRBV28	TRBJ2-7	-
CASSQVAQTGDTQYF	TGTGCCAGCAGCCAGGTCGCTCAGACCGGGGATACGCAGTATTTT	-	TRBV4-2	TRBJ2-3	-
CAISEQGAVFANTGELFF	TGTGCCATCAGTGAACAGGGGGCCGTGTTCGCGAACACCGGGGAGCTGTTTTTT	TRBD1	TRBV10-3	TRBJ2-2	large
CASSFVGTPIGEQYF	TGTGCCAGCAGTTTTGTGGGGACACCCATCGGGGAGCAGTACTTC	-	TRBV12-3/TRBV12-4	TRBJ2-7	-
CSPTGTAGAYNEQFF	TGCAGTCCTACAGGTACGGCGGGGGCCTACAATGAGCAGTTCTTC	TRBD2	TRBV20-1	TRBJ2-1	many
CASSSDPPGELFF	TGTGCCAGCAGTTCGGACCCCCCCGGGGAGCTGTTTTTT	-	TRBV6-2/TRBV6-3	TRBJ2-2	few
CASSLGTGQASF	TGCGCCAGCAGCTTGGGAACGGGACAGGCGAGTTTC	TRBD1	TRBV5-1	TRBJ2-7	many
CASSRGTGNNSPLHF	TGCGCCAGCAGCAGAGGGACAGGGAATAATTCACCCCTCCACTTT	TRBD1	TRBV4-1	TRBJ1-6	many
CASSLIAGAYNEQFF	TGCGCCAGCAGCTTGATCGCAGGGGCCTACAATGAGCAGTTCTTC	-	TRBV5-1	TRBJ2-1	many
CASSTPRGLQETQYF	TGTGCCAGCAGTACCCCTCGAGGACTCCAAGAGACCCAGTACTTC	-	TRBV12-3/TRBV12-4	TRBJ2-5	-
CASSIRQGAGTEAFF	TGTGCCAGCAGCATCCGACAGGGGGCTGGGACTGAAGCTTTCTTT	TRBD1	TRBV3-1	TRBJ1-1	many
CASSFRPDRGREQYF	TGTGCCAGCAGCTTTCGACCGGACAGGGGGCGGGAGCAGTACTTC	TRBD1	TRBV7-6	TRBJ2-7	-
CASSQGRLARDRDTYEQYF	TGCGCCAGCAGCCAAGGGAGACTCGCCCGGGACAGGGACACCTACGAGCAGTACTTC	TRBD1	TRBV4-3	TRBJ2-7	many
CASSTDRERNTGELFF	TGTGCCAGCAGCACGGACAGGGAGAGGAACACCGGGGAGCTGTTTTTT	TRBD1	TRBV5-4	TRBJ2-2	-
CASSSQGGNSPLHF	TGTGCCAGCAGTTCCCAGGGGGGCAATTCACCCCTCCACTTT	TRBD1	TRBV12-3/TRBV12-4	TRBJ1-6	-
CASSSAGASNQPQHF	TGTGCCAGCAGCTCCGCCGGGGCCAGCAATCAGCCCCAGCATTTT	-	TRBV7-2	TRBJ1-5	few
CASSRRLAGDSYEQYF	TGCGCCAGCAGCCGTCGATTAGCGGGGGACTCCTACGAGCAGTACTTC	TRBD2	TRBV4-1	TRBJ2-7	many
CASSEDQGFNEKLFF	TGCGCCAGCAGTGAGGACCAGGGCTTTAATGAAAAACTGTTTTTT	-	TRBV10-2	TRBJ1-4	few
CASSKFSNQPQHF	TGTGCCAGCAGTAAGTTTAGCAATCAGCCCCAGCATTTT	-	TRBV12-3/TRBV12-4	TRBJ1-5	-